This T cell receptor (beta chain) was observed in a study of control samples from healthy donors and cancer patients. This clone was detected once. Germline V lookup: CDR1 KGHSH, CDR2 LQKENI. This CDR3 has 13 amino acids. V was shortened by 6 bases and J by 5 bases, with 13 bases between the two germline ends. This table comes from immunoSEQ multiplex PCR, and its TCRdb copy is limited to in-frame clones, with some not included. This table holds 150,000 or so clones, around 95% found once. The rearrangement links TRBV18 to TRBJ1-2; D perhaps matches TRBD1 (5 bases). The source material was blood. This clonotype was sampled from a woman in her fifties or sixties in good health. The CDR3 reads CASSMGRTYGYTF. The CDR3 region has the DNA TGTGCCAGCTCGATGGGACGGACTTATGGCTACACCTTC. The variable domain in full, completed from reference TRBV18 and TRBJ1-2, reads NAGVMQNPRHLVRRRGQEARLRCSPMKGHSHVYWYRQLPEEGLKFMVYLQKENIIDESGMPKERFSAEFPKEGPSILRIQQVVRGDSAAYFCASSMGRTYGYTFGSGTRLTVV.